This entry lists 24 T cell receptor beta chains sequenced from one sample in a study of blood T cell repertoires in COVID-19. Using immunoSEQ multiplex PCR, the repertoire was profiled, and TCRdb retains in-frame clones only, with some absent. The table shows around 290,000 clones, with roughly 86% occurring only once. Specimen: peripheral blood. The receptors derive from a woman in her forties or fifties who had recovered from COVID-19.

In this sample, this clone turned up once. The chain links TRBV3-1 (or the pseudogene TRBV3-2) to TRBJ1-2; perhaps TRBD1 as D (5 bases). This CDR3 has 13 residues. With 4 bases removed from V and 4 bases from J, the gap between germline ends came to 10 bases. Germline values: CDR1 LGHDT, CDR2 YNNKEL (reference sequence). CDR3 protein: CASSPRQSYGYTF. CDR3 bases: TGTGCCAGCAGCCCCAGACAGAGCTATGGCTACACCTTC.

The CDR3 here is CASSLNWGSRAPTDTQYF. CDR3 nucleotide sequence: TGCGCCAGCAGCCTAAATTGGGGCTCCCGGGCCCCCACAGATACGCAGTATTTT. This chain links TRBV4-1 with TRBJ2-3; tentatively, D is TRBD1 (5 bases). Germline values: CDR1 MGHRA, CDR2 YSYEKL. The CDR3 is 18 residues long. Trimming took off 4 bases at V and 2 bases at J, with 22 bases between the two ends.

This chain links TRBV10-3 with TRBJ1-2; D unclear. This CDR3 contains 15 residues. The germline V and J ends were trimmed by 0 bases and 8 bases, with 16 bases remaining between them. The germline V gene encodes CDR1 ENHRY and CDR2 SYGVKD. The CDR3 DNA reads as TGTGCCATCAGTGAGTCCGGGTCTCCTTTTACGGGCTACACCTTC. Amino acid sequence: CAISESGSPFTGYTF.

CDR3 coding DNA: TGTGCCAGCAGCGTAGCTGGAGGTTTCGGCACAGATACGCAGTATTTT. It specifies CASSVAGGFGTDTQYF. The chain employs TRBV9 and TRBJ2-3, with D perhaps TRBD2 (5 bases). CDR3 length equals 16 residues. Germline V lookup: CDR1 SGDLS, CDR2 YYNGEE. V was trimmed by 0 bases and J by 1 base, leaving 12 bases between them.

The CDR3 reads CASSLGTGRETQYF. Written as DNA, the CDR3 is TGTGCCAGCAGTTTGGGGACTGGGCGGGAGACCCAGTACTTC. The gene calls are TRBV6-5 and TRBJ2-5; maybe TRBD2 (6 bases). The germline CDR1 and CDR2 sequences are MNHEY and SVGAGI. Trimming cost V 4 bases and J 5 bases, with 14 bases left between them. The CDR3 runs to 14 residues.

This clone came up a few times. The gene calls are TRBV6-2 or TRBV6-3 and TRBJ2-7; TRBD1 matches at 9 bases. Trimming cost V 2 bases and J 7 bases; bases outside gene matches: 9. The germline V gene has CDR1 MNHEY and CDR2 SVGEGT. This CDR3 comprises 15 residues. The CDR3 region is CASSYAGTGFDEQYF. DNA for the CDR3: TGTGCCAGCAGTTACGCCGGGACAGGGTTCGATGAGCAGTACTTC.

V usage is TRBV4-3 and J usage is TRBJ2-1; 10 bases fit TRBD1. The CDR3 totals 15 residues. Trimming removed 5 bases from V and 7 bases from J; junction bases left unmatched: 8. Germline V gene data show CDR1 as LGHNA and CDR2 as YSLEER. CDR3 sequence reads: CASSTPGQGRNEQFF. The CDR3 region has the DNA TGCGCCAGCAGCACTCCGGGACAGGGGAGGAATGAGCAGTTCTTC.

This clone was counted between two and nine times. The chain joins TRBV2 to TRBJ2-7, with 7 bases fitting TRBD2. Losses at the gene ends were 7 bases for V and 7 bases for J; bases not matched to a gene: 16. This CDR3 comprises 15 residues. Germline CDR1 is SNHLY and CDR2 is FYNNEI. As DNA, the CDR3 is TGTGCCAGCAACACGCAGGGAGGGGCCGGGCTTGAGCAGTACTTC. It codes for CASNTQGGAGLEQYF. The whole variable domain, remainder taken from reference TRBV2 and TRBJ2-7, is EPEVTQTPSHQVTQMGQEVILRCVPISNHLYFYWYRQILGQKVEFLVSFYNNEISEKSEIFDDQFSVERPDGSNFTLKIRSTKLEDSAMYFCASNTQGGAGLEQYFGPGTRLTVT.

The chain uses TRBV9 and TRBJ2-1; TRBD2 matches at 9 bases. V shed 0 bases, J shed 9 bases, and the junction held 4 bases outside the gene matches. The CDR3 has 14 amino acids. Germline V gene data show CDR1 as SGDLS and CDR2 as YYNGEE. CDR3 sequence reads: CASSVEGLALEQFF. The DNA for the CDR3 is TGTGCCAGCAGCGTAGAAGGACTAGCGCTTGAGCAGTTCTTC.

CDR3 nucleotides: TGTGCCAGCAGCCTTACCAGGGGGCTGGGGCGAAAACTGTTTTTT. Translating gives CASSLTRGLGRKLFF. The chain is built from TRBV3-1 (or the pseudogene TRBV3-2) and TRBJ1-4; the match to TRBD1 covers 8 bases. The J segment lost 10 bases and the V segment lost 4 bases, leaving 11 bases of the junction unmatched. Germline V gene lookup returns CDR1 LGHDT and CDR2 YNNKEL (reference sequence). The CDR3 runs 15 residues.

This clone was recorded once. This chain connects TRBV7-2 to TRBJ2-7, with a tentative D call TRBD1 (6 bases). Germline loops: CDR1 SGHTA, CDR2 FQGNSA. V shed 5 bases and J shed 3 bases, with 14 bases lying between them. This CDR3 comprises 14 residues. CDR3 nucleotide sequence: TGTGCCAGCAGCCCAGGACAGCAGTTCTACGAGCAGTACTTC. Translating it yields CASSPGQQFYEQYF.

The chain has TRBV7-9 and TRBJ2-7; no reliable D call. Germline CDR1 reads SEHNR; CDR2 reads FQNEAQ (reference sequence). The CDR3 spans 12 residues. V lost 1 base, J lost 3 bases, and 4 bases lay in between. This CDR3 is CASSLVVYEQYF. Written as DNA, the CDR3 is TGTGCCAGCAGCTTAGTAGTCTACGAGCAGTACTTC.

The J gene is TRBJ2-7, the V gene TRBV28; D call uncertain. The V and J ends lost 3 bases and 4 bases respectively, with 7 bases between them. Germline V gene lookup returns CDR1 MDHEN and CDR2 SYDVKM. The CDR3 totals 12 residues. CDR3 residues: CASSLRQYEQYF. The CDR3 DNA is TGTGCCAGCAGTTTGCGGCAGTACGAGCAGTACTTC.

CDR3 nucleotide sequence: TGTGCCAGCGCGGGGGTTTCCTACAATGAGCAGTTCTTC. Encoded protein: CASAGVSYNEQFF. The genes are TRBV7-2 and TRBJ2-1; 7 bases match TRBD2. Looked up from germline, CDR1 is SGHTA and CDR2 is FQGNSA. The CDR3 totals 13 residues. After removal of 8 bases from V and 1 base from J, the junction contained 2 bases not matched to a gene.

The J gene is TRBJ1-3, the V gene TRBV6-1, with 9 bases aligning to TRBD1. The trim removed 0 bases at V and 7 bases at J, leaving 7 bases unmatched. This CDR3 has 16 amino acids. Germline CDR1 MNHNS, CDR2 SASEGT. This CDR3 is CASSEALGQGSNTIYF. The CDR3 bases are TGTGCCAGCAGTGAAGCGCTAGGACAGGGGTCGAACACCATATATTTT.

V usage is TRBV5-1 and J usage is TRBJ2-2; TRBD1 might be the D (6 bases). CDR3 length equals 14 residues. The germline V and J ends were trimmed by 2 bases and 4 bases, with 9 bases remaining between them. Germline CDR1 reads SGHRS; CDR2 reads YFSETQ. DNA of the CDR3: TGCGCCAGCAGCTTCCTCAGGGGCACCGGGGAGCTGTTTTTT. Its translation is CASSFLRGTGELFF.

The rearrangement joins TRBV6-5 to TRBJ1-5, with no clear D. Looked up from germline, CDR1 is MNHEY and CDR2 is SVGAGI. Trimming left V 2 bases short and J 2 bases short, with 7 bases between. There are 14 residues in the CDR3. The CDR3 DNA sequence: TGTGCCAGCAGTTACAATCAGGGCAATCAGCCCCAGCATTTT. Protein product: CASSYNQGNQPQHF.

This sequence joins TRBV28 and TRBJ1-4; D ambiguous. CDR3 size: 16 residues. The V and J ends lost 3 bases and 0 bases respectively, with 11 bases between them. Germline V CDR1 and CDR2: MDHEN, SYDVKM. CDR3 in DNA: TGTGCCAGCAGTTTTCACGGAGGCGCAACTAATGAAAAACTGTTTTTT. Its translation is CASSFHGGATNEKLFF.

As DNA, the CDR3 is TGTGCCAGCAGCCAAGACCCTACAGGGGGCAGTAACTATGGCTACACCTTC. Amino acid sequence: CASSQDPTGGSNYGYTF. The chain couples TRBV4-2 to TRBJ1-2; TRBD1 matches 9 bases. Germline CDR1 LGHNA, CDR2 YNFKEQ. V lost 0 bases to trimming and J lost 1 base; unmatched junction nucleotides: 6. CDR3 length: 17 amino acids.

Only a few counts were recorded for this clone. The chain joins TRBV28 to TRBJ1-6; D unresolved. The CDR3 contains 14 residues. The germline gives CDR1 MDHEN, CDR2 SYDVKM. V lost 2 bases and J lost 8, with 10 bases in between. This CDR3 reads CASSLGQVDSPLHF. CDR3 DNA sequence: TGTGCCAGCAGTTTAGGGCAGGTTGATTCACCCCTCCACTTT.

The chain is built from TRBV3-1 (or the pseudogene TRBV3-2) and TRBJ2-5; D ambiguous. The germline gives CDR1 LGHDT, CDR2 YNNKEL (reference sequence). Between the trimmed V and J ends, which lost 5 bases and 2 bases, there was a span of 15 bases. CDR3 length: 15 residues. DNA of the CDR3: TGTGCCAGCAGCGTATCCGGGTCAAGACAAGAGACCCAGTACTTC. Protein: CASSVSGSRQETQYF.

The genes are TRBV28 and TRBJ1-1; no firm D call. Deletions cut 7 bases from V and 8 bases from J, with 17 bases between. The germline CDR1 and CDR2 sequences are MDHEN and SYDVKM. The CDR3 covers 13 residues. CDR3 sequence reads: CASTPSGRAEAFF. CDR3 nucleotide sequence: TGTGCCAGCACCCCCTCCGGGCGGGCAGAAGCTTTCTTT. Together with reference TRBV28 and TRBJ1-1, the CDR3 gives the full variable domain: DVKVTQSSRYLVKRTGEKVFLECVQDMDHENMFWYRQDPGLGLRLIYFSYDVKMKEKGDIPEGYSVSREKKERFSLILESASTNQTSMYLCASTPSGRAEAFFGQGTRLTVV.

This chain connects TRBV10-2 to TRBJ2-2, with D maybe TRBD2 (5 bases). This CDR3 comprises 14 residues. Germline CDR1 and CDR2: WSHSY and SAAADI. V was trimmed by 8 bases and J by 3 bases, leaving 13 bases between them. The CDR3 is CASQREFDTGELFF. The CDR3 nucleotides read TGCGCCAGCCAACGGGAATTCGACACCGGGGAGCTGTTTTTT.

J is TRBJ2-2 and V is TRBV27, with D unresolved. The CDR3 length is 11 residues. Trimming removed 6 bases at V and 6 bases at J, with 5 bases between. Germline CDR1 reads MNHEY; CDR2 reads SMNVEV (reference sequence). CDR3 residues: CASRSAGELFF. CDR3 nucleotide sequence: TGTGCCAGCAGGAGTGCCGGGGAGCTGTTTTTT.